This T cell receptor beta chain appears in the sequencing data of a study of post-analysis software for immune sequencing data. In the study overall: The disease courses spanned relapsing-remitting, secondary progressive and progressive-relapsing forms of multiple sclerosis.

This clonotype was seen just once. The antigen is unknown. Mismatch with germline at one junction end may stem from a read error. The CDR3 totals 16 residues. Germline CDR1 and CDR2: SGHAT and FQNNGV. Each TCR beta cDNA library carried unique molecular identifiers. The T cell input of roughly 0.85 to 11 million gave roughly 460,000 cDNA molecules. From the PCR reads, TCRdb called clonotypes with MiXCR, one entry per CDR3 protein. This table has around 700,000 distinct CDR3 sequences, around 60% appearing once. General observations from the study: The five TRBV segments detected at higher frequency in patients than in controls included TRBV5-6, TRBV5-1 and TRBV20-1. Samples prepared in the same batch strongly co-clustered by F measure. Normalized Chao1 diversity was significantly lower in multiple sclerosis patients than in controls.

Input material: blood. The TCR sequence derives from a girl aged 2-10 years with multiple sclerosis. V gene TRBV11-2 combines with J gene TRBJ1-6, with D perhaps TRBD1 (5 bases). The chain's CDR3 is CASSSRLPGGYSTLHF. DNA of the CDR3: TGTGCCAGCAGCTCCAGACTGCCCGGGGGGTATTCAACCCTCCACTTT. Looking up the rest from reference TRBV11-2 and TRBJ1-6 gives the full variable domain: EAGVAQSPRYKIIEKRQSVAFWCNPISGHATLYWYQQILGQGPKLLIQFQNNGVVDDSQLPKDRFSAERLKGVDSTLKIQPAKLEDSAVYLCASSSRLPGGYSTLHFGNGTRLTVT.